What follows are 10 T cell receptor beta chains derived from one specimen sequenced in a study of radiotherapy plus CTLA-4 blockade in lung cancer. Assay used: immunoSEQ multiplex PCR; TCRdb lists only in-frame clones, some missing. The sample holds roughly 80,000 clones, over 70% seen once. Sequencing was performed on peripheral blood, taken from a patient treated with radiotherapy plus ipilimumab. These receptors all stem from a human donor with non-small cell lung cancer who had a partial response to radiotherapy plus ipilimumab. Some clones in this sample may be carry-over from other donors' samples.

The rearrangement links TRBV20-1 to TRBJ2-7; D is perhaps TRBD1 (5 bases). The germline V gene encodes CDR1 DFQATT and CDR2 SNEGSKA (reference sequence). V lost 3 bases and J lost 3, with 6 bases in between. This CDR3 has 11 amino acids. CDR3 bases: TGCAGTGCTAGTAGGGGCTACGAGCAGTACTTC. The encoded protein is CSASRGYEQYF.

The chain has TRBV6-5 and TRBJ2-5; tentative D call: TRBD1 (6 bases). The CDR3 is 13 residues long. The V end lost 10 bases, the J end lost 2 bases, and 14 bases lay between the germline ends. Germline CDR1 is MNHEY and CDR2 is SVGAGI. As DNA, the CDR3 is TGTGCCACCCTACAGGGCCTGCAAGAGACCCAGTACTTC. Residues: CATLQGLQETQYF.

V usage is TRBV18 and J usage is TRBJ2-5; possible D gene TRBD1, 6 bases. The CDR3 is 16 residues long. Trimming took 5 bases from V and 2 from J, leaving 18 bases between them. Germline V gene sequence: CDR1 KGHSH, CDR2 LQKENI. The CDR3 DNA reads TGTGCCAGCTCAGTAAACTCAATGGACAGACAAGAGACCCAGTACTTC. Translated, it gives CASSVNSMDRQETQYF.

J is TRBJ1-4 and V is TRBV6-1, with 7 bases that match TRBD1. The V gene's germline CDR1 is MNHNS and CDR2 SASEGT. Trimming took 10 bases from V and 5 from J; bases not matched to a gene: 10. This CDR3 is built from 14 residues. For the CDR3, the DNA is TGTGCCACACTCCCGGGACAGCCGAATGAAAAACTGTTTTTT. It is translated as CATLPGQPNEKLFF.

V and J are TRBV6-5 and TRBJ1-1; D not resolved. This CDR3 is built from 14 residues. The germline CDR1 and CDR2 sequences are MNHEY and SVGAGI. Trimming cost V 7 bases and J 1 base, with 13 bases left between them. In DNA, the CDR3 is TGTGCCAGCACCCGCCGGCGGGCGAACACTGAAGCTTTCTTT. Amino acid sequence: CASTRRRANTEAFF.

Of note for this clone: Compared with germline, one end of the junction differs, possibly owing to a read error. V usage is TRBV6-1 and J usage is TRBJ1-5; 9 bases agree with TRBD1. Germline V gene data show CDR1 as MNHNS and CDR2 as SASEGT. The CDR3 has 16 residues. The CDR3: CAGSEHRGLNNQPQHF. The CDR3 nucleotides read TGTGCCGGCAGTGAACACAGGGGGCTGAACAATCAGCCCCAGCATTTT.

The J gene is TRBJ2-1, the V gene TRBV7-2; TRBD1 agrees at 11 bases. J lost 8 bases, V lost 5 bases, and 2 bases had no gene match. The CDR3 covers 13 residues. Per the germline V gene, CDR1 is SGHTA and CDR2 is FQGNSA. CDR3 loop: CASSRTGGDEQFF. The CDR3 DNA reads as TGTGCCAGCAGCCGGACAGGGGGCGATGAGCAGTTCTTC.

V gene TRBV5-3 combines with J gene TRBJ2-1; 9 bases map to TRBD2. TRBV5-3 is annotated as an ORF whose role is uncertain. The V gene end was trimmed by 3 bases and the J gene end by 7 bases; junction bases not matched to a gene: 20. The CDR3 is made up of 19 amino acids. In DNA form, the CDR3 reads TGTGCCAGAAGCTGGAGCGGTTCTCGGGTAGCGGGAGATCCGAATGAGCAGTTCTTC. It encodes CARSWSGSRVAGDPNEQFF.

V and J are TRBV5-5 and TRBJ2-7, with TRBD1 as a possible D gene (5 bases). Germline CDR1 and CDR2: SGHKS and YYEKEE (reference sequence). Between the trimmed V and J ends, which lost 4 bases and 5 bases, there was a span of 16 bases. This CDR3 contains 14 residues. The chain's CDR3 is CASSPRPSGNEQYF. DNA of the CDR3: TGTGCCAGCAGCCCGCGGCCATCAGGGAACGAGCAGTACTTC.

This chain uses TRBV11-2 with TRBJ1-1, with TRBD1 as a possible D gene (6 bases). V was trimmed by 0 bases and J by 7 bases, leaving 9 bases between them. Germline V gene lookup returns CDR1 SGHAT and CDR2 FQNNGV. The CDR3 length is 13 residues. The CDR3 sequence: CASSLEYRDEAFF. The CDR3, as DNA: TGTGCCAGCAGCTTAGAATACAGGGATGAAGCTTTCTTT.